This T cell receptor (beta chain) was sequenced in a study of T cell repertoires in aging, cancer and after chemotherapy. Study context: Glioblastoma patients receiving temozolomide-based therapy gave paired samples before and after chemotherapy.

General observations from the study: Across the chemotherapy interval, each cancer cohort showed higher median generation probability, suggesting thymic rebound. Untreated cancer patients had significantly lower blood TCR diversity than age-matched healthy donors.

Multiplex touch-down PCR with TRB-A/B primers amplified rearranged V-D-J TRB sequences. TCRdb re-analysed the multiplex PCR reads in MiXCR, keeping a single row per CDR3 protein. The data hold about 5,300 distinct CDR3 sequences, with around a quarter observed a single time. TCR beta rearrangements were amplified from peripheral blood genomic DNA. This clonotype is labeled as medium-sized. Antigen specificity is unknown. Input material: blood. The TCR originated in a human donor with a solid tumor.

The CDR3: CASSYSTWTTYEQYF. CDR3 in DNA: TGTGCCAGCAGTTACTCTACCTGGACCACCTACGAGCAGTACTTC. The V call is TRBV6-5, the J call TRBJ2-7; no firm D call. This CDR3 is 15 amino acids long. V was pared by 0 bases and J by 2 bases, with 11 bases between. Germline V gives CDR1 MNHEY, CDR2 SVGAGI.